This TCR beta chain is from a study of regulatory T cells in long-lasting Graves disease (dated by TCRdb to the early 2020s). Turning to the overall study: Patients with newly diagnosed Graves' disease had been on antithyroid drugs for under 3 months. The study was registered as a clinical trial and conducted in China. Persistent Graves' disease patients were compared with newly diagnosed Graves' disease patients by peripheral blood TCR sequencing and RNA sequencing. TCR sequencing covered roughly 13 persistent and approximately 20 newly diagnosed Graves' disease patients, about 35 samples in total.

The method was multiplex PCR. Sequencing instrument: Illumina HiSeq 4000. iRepertoire HTBI primers and Arm-PCR amplification of CDR3 regions were used to construct TCR beta libraries. Before sequencing, the PCR products underwent gel purification. Under the source paper's analysis protocol: Gene usage analysis of CDR3 amino acid clonotypes used the approximately 62 TRBV and about 14 TRBJ segments found across samples. COPE and FqMerger were used to merge the filtered high-quality paired reads into contigs. BLAST was used to align contigs to the IMGT TRBV, TRBD and TRBJ reference genes, and CDR3 was defined following IMGT. Highly expanded clones were defined as clonotypes with a frequency above 0.1%. Shannon entropy served as the measure of repertoire diversity, while the Gini coefficient captured V-J evenness. A clonotype found in more than one individual was treated as public. The public reads were quality trimmed at Q25 with fastp and then assembled into clones with MiXCR by TCRdb, keeping productive beta chains. Under each unique CDR3 protein, matching rows form one entry showing the most common genes and DNA. In this record, the V and J calls reflect TCRdb's handling and not the investigators' own analysis. This sample lists more than 300,000 distinct CDR3 sequences; approximately 10% were detected once. Approximately 17% of the sample is held by the ten biggest clonotypes.

Measured from the cysteine to the phenylalanine, the CDR3 is 18 residues long. Only the CDR3 DNA stays, 54 bases, in frame from base 1. From a lookup of the germline V gene, CDR1 and CDR2 are MNHEY and SVGAGI. V and J lose 2 bases and 0 bases, and a span of 19 bases separates them. The label giving this sample's time point can be read as: newly diagnosed GD, antithyroid drugs for less than 3 months. For both TCR sequencing and RNA sequencing, RNA was extracted from PBMCs in TRIzol. Graves' disease was diagnosed according to American Thyroid Association guidelines. The patients came from an endocrinology department in Xi'an, China. Each patient gave about 9.1 milliliters of peripheral blood, collected in an EDTA anticoagulant tube. Ficoll Paque Plus density gradient separation was used to isolate PBMCs, and no further T cell sorting was done. An Agilent 2100 Bioanalyzer and agarose gel were used to check RNA quality, while a NanoDrop 2000 measured RNA concentration.

General conclusions and limits of the study: Sequencing and analysis were restricted to the TCR beta chain. Because the primary lesion, thyroid tissue, could not be accessed, the study looked at peripheral blood alone. The small sample size was acknowledged by the authors as a limitation that may reduce accuracy. Persistent patients shared more public clonotypes among themselves (under 3,000) than newly diagnosed patients did (about 1,000). Persistent Graves' disease patients showed lower TCR Shannon entropy and fewer highly expanded clones than newly diagnosed patients, suggesting clonal expansion. TRBV28, TRBJ1-2 and TRBJ2-5 were preferentially used in persistent disease, while TRBV20-1 and TRBJ2-1 were favored in newly diagnosed disease.

This clonotype was seen ten or more times. Its antigen target is currently unknown. Base qualities were left out, and no much larger clone turns up one base away. These records were also assigned to another study, of T cells in Graves' hyperthyroidism and ophthalmopathy. Looking at the second paper: Stable Graves' hyperthyroidism was defined as the absence of progression to ophthalmopathy over 18 months of follow-up. Hyperthyroidism patients were newly diagnosed, with disease duration under 2 months, and aged 18 to 65 years. Patients with uncontrolled infections, other autoimmune diseases, pregnancy or lactation were excluded. Diagnoses were based on clinical symptoms, serum thyroxine and TRAb, thyroid ultrasound and orbital computed tomography. The first round of RT-PCR for the TCR CDR3 was performed with the HTBI primer set and the Qiagen OneStep RT-PCR kit. Most expanded thyroid clonotypes (frequency above 0.001) were also detected in blood, suggesting blood repertoires may reflect thyroid immune responses. In cross-validation, a model built on a 13 V-J signature told ophthalmopathy apart from stable hyperthyroidism with approximately 91% sensitivity and around 81% specificity, and in testing the same model reached 80%/75%. In validation, the model predicted progression to ophthalmopathy with roughly 66% sensitivity and approximately 74% specificity, a median of 6.5 months before onset. To identify TCR V-J signatures that set the groups apart, the researchers used a discovery cohort of 90 to 100 patients, made up of 40 to 45 with Graves' ophthalmopathy and 55 to 65 with stable Graves' hyperthyroidism. An independent validation cohort of around 19 hyperthyroidism patients and 17 patients who later progressed to ophthalmopathy tested prospective prediction of ophthalmopathy. For training and testing, the 95 to 100 patients in the discovery cohort were randomly divided in a 7:3 ratio. In addition, the study compared T-cell repertoires in thyroid tissue and in blood from several Graves' hyperthyroidism patients. After sampling, hyperthyroidism patients received methimazole starting at 30 mg daily, and ophthalmopathy patients received high-dose intravenous methylprednisolone. Libraries were constructed in a second round of multiplex PCR, after which size selection and purification were performed. Libraries were sequenced paired-end with 100 bp reads on an Illumina HiSeq2000. SOAPnuke was used to process the raw data, with reads discarded if the reads contained adapters or uncalled bases, had a mean Phred below 15, or lacked an exact constant-primer or identifier match. High-quality paired reads were merged with COPE v1.2.5, and unique nucleotide sequences were defined as clonotypes. MiTCR v1.1 was used to align the clonotypes against IMGT TRBV, TRBD and TRBJ reference segments. The analysis included only V-J combinations with a frequency above 0.0001, which together covered over 98% of the repertoires. A TCS score was defined as the ratio between F50 (clonal expansion) and ExV (chaos), using BLOSUM62-based TCRdist between CDR3 peptides within each V-J. Welch's t-statistics and random forest reduced some 510 V-J features to about 12, which were used in a naive Bayes classifier (R e1071). Sample size was not statistically predetermined, and blinding of investigators to group allocation was not performed. The paper reports TCR Vbeta CDR3 sequencing of 140 or so peripheral blood samples: under 45 ophthalmopathy, under 85 hyperthyroidism and approximately 17 progressor patients.

The source is a woman aged 18-29 years with Graves disease. Donor details come from another sample of the same person, matched by shared clones. The chain couples TRBV6-5 to TRBJ1-2; TRBD1 is possibly the D segment (6 matching bases). Sequenced material: peripheral blood mononuclear cells (PBMCs), taken at new diagnosis, from a patient treated with antithyroid drugs. The DNA sequence is as follows: TGTGCCAGCAGTTACCGGCAGGGGCTTCATCCTGCTAACTATGGCTACACCTTC. Translated, this gives CASSYRQGLHPANYGYTF.